These 16 T cell receptor beta chains came from one sample sequenced in a study of blood T cell repertoires in COVID-19. Using immunoSEQ multiplex PCR, the repertoire was profiled, and TCRdb retains in-frame clones only, with some absent. The sample holds 200,000 to 250,000 clones, around 89% seen once. Specimen: PBMCs or T cells enriched from blood (not recorded which). Receptors were obtained from a woman in her 30s who had recovered from COVID-19.

The chain couples TRBV27 to TRBJ2-4; 10 positions match TRBD2. V lost 1 base to trimming and J lost 5 bases; unmatched junction nucleotides: 2. The length of the CDR3 is 15 residues. Germline V CDR1 and CDR2: MNHEY, SMNVEV (reference sequence). The CDR3 here is CASSLFGLAENIQYF. CDR3 nucleotide sequence: TGTGCCAGCAGTTTATTTGGACTAGCGGAAAACATTCAGTACTTC.

V is TRBV28 and J is TRBJ2-3, with 8 positions matching TRBD2. This CDR3 is 14 amino acids long. Germline-derived CDR1 and CDR2 are MDHEN and SYDVKM. J was trimmed by 0 bases and V by 8 bases; bases with no gene match: 4. CDR3 sequence reads: CASSSGPSTDTQYF. CDR3 DNA: TGTGCCAGCTCTAGCGGGCCTAGCACAGATACGCAGTATTTT.

CDR3 DNA sequence: TGTGCCAGCAGTTTGACAATGTCGTTCGGCTACACCTTC. Translation: CASSLTMSFGYTF. The chain uses TRBV28 and TRBJ1-2; D not resolved. Germline assignment: CDR1 MDHEN and CDR2 SYDVKM. V was clipped by 3 bases and J by 8 bases, with 13 bases between them. The CDR3 sequence is 13 residues long.

This sequence joins TRBV7-9 and TRBJ2-7; a weak D match, TRBD1 (6 bases). Per the germline V gene, CDR1 is SEHNR and CDR2 is FQNEAQ (reference sequence). Trimming removed 3 bases at V and 3 bases at J, with 18 bases between. CDR3 length: 16 amino acids. CDR3 amino acids: CASSFNQDSTRYEQYF. CDR3 sequence (DNA): TGTGCCAGCAGCTTTAATCAGGACAGTACCCGCTACGAGCAGTACTTC. The full variable domain, its missing parts supplied by reference TRBV7-9 and TRBJ2-7, is DTGVSQNPRHKITKRGQNVTFRCDPISEHNRLYWYRQTLGQGPEFLTYFQNEAQLEKSRLLSDRFSAERPKGSFSTLEIQRTEQGDSAMYLCASSFNQDSTRYEQYFGPGTRLTVT.

V gene TRBV29-1 combines with J gene TRBJ1-2, with 7 bases fitting TRBD1. Losses at the gene ends were 1 base for V and 4 bases for J; bases not matched to a gene: 9. Germline CDR1 reads SQVTM; CDR2 reads ANQGSEA. The CDR3 contains 15 residues. This CDR3 reads CSVEADRAGGYGYTF. The CDR3 region has the DNA TGCAGCGTTGAAGCCGACAGGGCGGGTGGCTATGGCTACACCTTC.

J is TRBJ1-4 and V is TRBV10-3, with 7 bases matching TRBD1. V lost 9 bases, J lost 8 bases, and 21 bases stayed unmatched. This CDR3 spans 17 amino acids. In germline, CDR1 is ENHRY, CDR2 SYGVKD. CDR3 loop: CAIRPGDRAGGGEKLFF. The CDR3 DNA reads TGTGCCATAAGACCCGGAGACAGGGCAGGCGGTGGAGAAAAACTGTTTTTT.

This clone was seen a few times. V usage is TRBV6-5 and J usage is TRBJ1-2; D perhaps matches TRBD1 (6 bases). CDR1 is MNHEY, CDR2 SVGAGI, per germline. V gave up 0 bases and J gave up 5 bases, with 10 bases separating them. CDR3 size: 14 residues. The DNA for the CDR3 is TGTGCCAGCAGTTACTCAGGGAGGGGGTATGGCTACACCTTC. Encoded protein: CASSYSGRGYGYTF.

The chain recombines TRBV7-8 with TRBJ1-2, with D tentatively TRBD1 (5 bases). The CDR3 is 16 residues long. The germline V and J ends were trimmed by 2 bases and 2 bases, with 15 bases remaining between them. The germline V gene encodes CDR1 SGHVS and CDR2 FQNEAQ. The CDR3 region has the DNA TGTGCCAGCAGCTTAACCCTCCAACAGGACAACTATGGCTACACCTTC. Protein product: CASSLTLQQDNYGYTF.

About this clone: A junction end diverges from the germline sequence, so it may reflect a read error. The J gene is TRBJ2-2, the V gene TRBV7-7; D remains unclear. The CDR3 length is 14 residues. Germline CDR1 reads SSHAT; CDR2 reads FNYEAQ (reference sequence). The CDR3 DNA follows: TGTGCTAGCAGCTCCCGACAGAACACCGGGGAGCTGTTTTTT. This sequence encodes CASSSRQNTGELFF.

In this sample, this clone turned up once. The chain combines TRBV2 with TRBJ2-7; D remains ambiguous. The V gene's germline CDR1 is SNHLY and CDR2 FYNNEI. V lost 5 bases to trimming and J lost 1 base, with 9 bases between them. This CDR3 has 13 residues. In DNA, the CDR3 is TGTGCCAGCAGTCTAGGCCTTTCCTACGAGCAGTACTTC. Protein product: CASSLGLSYEQYF. The full variable domain, with the rest looked up from reference TRBV2 and TRBJ2-7, is EPEVTQTPSHQVTQMGQEVILRCVPISNHLYFYWYRQILGQKVEFLVSFYNNEISEKSEIFDDQFSVERPDGSNFTLKIRSTKLEDSAMYFCASSLGLSYEQYFGPGTRLTVT.

Concerning this clone: The limits of the CDR3 on the DNA are not certain, so only TCRdb's listed CDR3 is given. The CDR3 loop is CSVASGTSSLLF. The chain employs TRBV29-1 and TRBJ2-1; the table's D call of TRBD2 was not tested on the DNA. CDR1 SQVTM and CDR2 ANQGSEA come from the germline V gene. The CDR3 sequence runs 12 residues, both termini included.

The V gene is TRBV28, the J gene TRBJ2-7, with 8 bases matching TRBD1. Trimming at V came to 11 bases and at J to 4 bases, leaving 28 bases not matched to a gene. The germline CDR1 and CDR2 sequences are MDHEN and SYDVKM. The CDR3 is 19 amino acids. Here the CDR3 DNA reads TGTGCCGGCGGGGACAGGTCTTTTAAGGATTCCACGGCCCCTTACGAGCAGTACTTC. Translated, it gives CAGGDRSFKDSTAPYEQYF.

The rearrangement uses TRBV12-3 or TRBV12-4 and TRBJ1-5, with D possibly matching TRBD1 (5 bases). The germline V and J ends were trimmed by 6 bases and 4 bases, with 10 bases remaining between them. This CDR3 is 13 amino acids long. The CDR3: CASSPGENQPQHF. The CDR3 nucleotides are TGTGCCAGCAGCCCGGGGGAAAATCAGCCCCAGCATTTT.

This sequence joins TRBV28 and TRBJ1-2; no clear D gene. CDR3 length equals 13 residues. Deletions cut 1 base from V and 4 bases from J, with 7 bases between. CDR1 is MDHEN and CDR2 is SYDVKM in the germline V gene. CDR3 bases: TGTGCCAGCAGTTTATCTCAGGCCTATGGCTACACCTTC. Protein: CASSLSQAYGYTF.

This chain connects TRBV24-1 to TRBJ1-4, with 8 bases that match TRBD1. Germline V lookup: CDR1 KGHDR, CDR2 SFDVKD. There are 15 residues in the CDR3. V lost 3 bases, J lost 3 bases, and 2 bases stayed unmatched. The CDR3 DNA is TGTGCCACCAGTGATACACAGGGGGCTAATGAAAAACTGTTTTTT. Translation: CATSDTQGANEKLFF.

The V and J genes are TRBV5-6 and TRBJ2-7; 12 positions agree with TRBD1. Trimming at V came to 0 bases and at J to 7 bases, leaving 5 bases not matched to a gene. Germline values: CDR1 SGHDT, CDR2 YYEEEE. The CDR3 has 15 amino acids. For the CDR3, the DNA is TGTGCCAGCAGCTTGGGGGACAGGGGGCAAGGGGAGCAGTACTTC. Translating gives CASSLGDRGQGEQYF.